Presented here are 27 T cell receptor beta chains from one specimen sequenced in a study of T-cell memory formation after mild COVID-19 (dated by TCRdb to about 2021). Preparation of the library involved 5' RACE. Instrument used: Illumina NovaSeq 6000. TCRdb reprocessed the public reads (quality trimming at Q25 with fastp, clone calling with MiXCR) and kept in-frame beta chains. Each entry is one CDR3 protein sequence, shown with its most common DNA and genes. This sample comprises about 320,000 distinct CDR3 sequences, roughly an eighth of them detected only once. Roughly a fifth of the sample is in the top ten clones. Sequencing used PBMCs or a T cell subset sorted from them (not recorded which). These TCRs come from a man aged 18 to 30 who had mild COVID-19 (a few samples of this study predate the infection). The sample titles of this study are shuffled in the database, so cell type and time point are left out; the donor was told from shared clones.

This clonotype has just one count. This chain links TRBV5-1 with TRBJ2-3; no firm D call. This CDR3 contains 14 residues. V was trimmed by 0 bases and J by 6 bases, leaving 11 bases between them. In germline, CDR1 is SGHRS, CDR2 YFSETQ. The CDR3: CASSLGIVLDTQYF. The CDR3 nucleotides read TGCGCCAGCAGCTTGGGTATCGTCTTGGATACGCAGTATTTT.

The V call is TRBV27, the J call TRBJ1-2; TRBD1 matches at 9 bases. Germline V gene sequence: CDR1 MNHEY, CDR2 SMNVEV (reference sequence). Germline trimming cut 5 bases from V and 3 bases from J; bases unmatched to any gene: 4. The CDR3 loop spans 14 amino acids. The CDR3 loop is CASSHRGRDYGYTF. CDR3 DNA sequence: TGTGCCAGCAGTCACAGGGGGCGCGACTATGGCTACACCTTC.

A note on this clonotype: Just one base apart from a much larger clone, this may be a read error. The chain recombines TRBV12-3 or TRBV12-4 with TRBJ2-5, with D perhaps matching TRBD1 or TRBD2 (6 bases each). The CDR3 spans 15 residues. CDR3 sequence reads: CASSPRGALQENQYF. The CDR3 DNA follows: TGTGCCAGCAGCCCAAGGGGGGCTCTCCAAGAGAACCAGTACTTC.

This clonotype has just a few counts. The CDR3 is CASSRSSGGAATDTQYF. In DNA form, the CDR3 reads TGTGCCAGCAGCCGATCTAGCGGGGGGGCCGCGACAGATACGCAGTATTTT. V usage is TRBV7-2 and J usage is TRBJ2-3; 12 nucleotides line up with TRBD2. Trimming cost V 5 bases and J 3 bases; bases outside gene matches: 9. The germline V gene has CDR1 SGHTA and CDR2 FQGNSA. There are 17 residues in the CDR3.

The chain carries TRBV20-1 and TRBJ2-1, with TRBD2 matching 8 bases. This CDR3 contains 16 residues. Trimming cost V 1 base and J 8 bases; bases outside gene matches: 13. Germline assignment: CDR1 DFQATT and CDR2 SNEGSKA (reference sequence). In nucleotides, the CDR3 is TGCAGTGCTAGAGGGGGCCAAGCGGGGGCCAGGGATGAGCAGTTCTTC. Its protein is CSARGGQAGARDEQFF.

This clonotype was seen only a few times. This is likely a read error, given that the CDR3 carries no conserved phenylalanine or tryptophan at its end. The genes are TRBV29-1 and TRBJ2-2; tentatively, D is TRBD1 (6 bases). The V and J ends lost 3 bases and 1 base respectively, with 9 bases between them. The CDR3 runs 14 residues. In germline, CDR1 is SQVTM, CDR2 ANQGSEA. CDR3 loop: CSVDGRGNTGELFS. CDR3 nucleotides: TGCAGCGTTGACGGCAGGGGGAACACCGGGGAGCTGTTTTCT.

V and J are TRBV5-1 and TRBJ2-2; D unclear. The V gene lost 6 bases and the J gene lost 2 bases, with 2 bases spanning the gap. The CDR3 length is 11 residues. Germline V CDR1 and CDR2: SGHRS, YFSETQ. The CDR3 protein is CASTNTGELFF. The CDR3 nucleotides read TGCGCCAGCACCAACACCGGGGAGCTGTTTTTT.

A word on this clonotype: A junction end diverges from the germline sequence, so it may reflect a read error. V usage is TRBV12-3 or TRBV12-4 and J usage is TRBJ2-2, with 7 bases matching TRBD1. The CDR3 runs 14 residues. CDR3 residues: CVSSLGQEVGELFF. The CDR3, as DNA: TGTGTCAGCAGTTTAGGACAGGAGGTCGGGGAGCTGTTTTTT.

The gene calls are TRBV6-2 or TRBV6-3 and TRBJ1-2, with D maybe TRBD1 (5 bases). This CDR3 has 13 amino acids. Trimming shortened V by 5 bases and J by 4 bases, and 11 bases separated the two germline ends. CDR1 is MNHEY and CDR2 is SVGEGT in the germline V gene. The CDR3, as DNA: TGTGCCAGCAGTCCGGGGGAGGCCTATGGCTACACCTTC. As protein: CASSPGEAYGYTF.

This clonotype showed up just a few times. This chain connects TRBV7-8 to TRBJ1-1; no firm D call. The CDR3 consists of 17 residues. In germline, CDR1 is SGHVS, CDR2 FQNEAQ. Trimming shortened V by 2 bases and J by 4 bases, and 20 bases separated the two germline ends. The CDR3 here is CASSLWQLDVVGTEAFF. CDR3 coding DNA: TGTGCCAGCAGCTTATGGCAACTTGACGTAGTGGGCACTGAAGCTTTCTTT.

This chain joins TRBV4-3 and TRBJ1-5; no reliable D call. The germline V gene has CDR1 LGHNA and CDR2 YSLEER. CDR3 length: 15 amino acids. The V gene lost 0 bases and the J gene lost 0 bases, with 6 bases spanning the gap. The CDR3 region has the DNA TGCGCCAGCAGCCAAGACGGGGTTAGCAATCAGCCCCAGCATTTT. This gives the protein CASSQDGVSNQPQHF.

This clonotype showed up just a few times. The chain has TRBV5-1 and TRBJ1-1; the D gene is possibly TRBD1 (6 bases). CDR1 SGHRS and CDR2 YFSETQ come from the germline V gene. V lost 3 bases and J 1 base, leaving 13 bases between the germline ends. This CDR3 is 15 amino acids long. CDR3 sequence (DNA): TGCGCCAGCAGCTCCCGACAGGACCGGAACACTGAAGCTTTCTTT. This gives the protein CASSSRQDRNTEAFF.

J is TRBJ2-7 and V is TRBV20-1; D is possibly TRBD1 (7 bases). V dropped 3 bases and J dropped 3 bases, with 12 bases sitting between them. This CDR3 is built from 13 residues. The germline CDR1 and CDR2 sequences are DFQATT and SNEGSKA (reference sequence). DNA of the CDR3: TGCAGTGCTAGGGCAGGGGGAGGCTACGAGCAGTACTTC. This sequence encodes CSARAGGGYEQYF.

The V call is TRBV7-2, the J call TRBJ1-2; the match to TRBD1 covers 9 bases. V was pared by 1 base and J by 8 bases, with 5 bases of the junction left unmatched. CDR1 is SGHTA and CDR2 is FQGNSA in the germline V gene. This CDR3 spans 14 amino acids. In DNA form, the CDR3 reads TGTGCCAGCAGCTTAGACAGGGGGCAAACGGGCTACACCTTC. This encodes CASSLDRGQTGYTF.

This clonotype appeared many times. This sequence joins TRBV20-1 and TRBJ2-3, with a tentative D call TRBD1 (6 bases). Trimming stripped 3 bases from V and 5 bases from J, with 18 bases between. Germline assignment: CDR1 DFQATT and CDR2 SNEGSKA (reference sequence). The CDR3 totals 15 residues. CDR3 in amino acids: CSASDARGSGDTQYF. The CDR3 DNA follows: TGCAGTGCTAGCGATGCCAGGGGATCCGGAGATACGCAGTATTTT.

The sample holds many counts of this clonotype. This rearrangement joins TRBV3-1 to TRBJ2-5, with unresolved D. Per germline, CDR1 LGHDT and CDR2 YNNKEL (reference sequence). CDR3 length equals 17 residues. V was cut by 4 bases and J by 2 bases, with 20 bases left in between. DNA for the CDR3: TGTGCCAGCAGCCGCCTTGGGCAGTTGGGGTTACAAGAGACCCAGTACTTC. Its protein is CASSRLGQLGLQETQYF.

This clonotype was found a few times. V gene TRBV5-1 combines with J gene TRBJ1-6; D ambiguous. From germline, CDR1 is SGHRS and CDR2 YFSETQ. Trimming stripped 0 bases from V and 7 bases from J, with 8 bases between. The CDR3 length is 14 residues. The CDR3 DNA follows: TGCGCCAGCAGCTTGGCCACTGTGAATTCACCCCTCCACTTT. Its protein is CASSLATVNSPLHF.

The chain combines TRBV7-2 with TRBJ2-2; TRBD1 is a possible D gene (5 bases). V was pared by 4 bases and J by 7 bases, with 7 bases between. Germline CDR1 is SGHTA and CDR2 is FQGNSA. The CDR3 has 12 residues. The CDR3 DNA follows: TGTGCCAGCAGCTGGACATTCGGGGAGCTGTTTTTT. Residues: CASSWTFGELFF.

The table lists this clonotype with many counts. The rearrangement uses TRBV5-1 and TRBJ2-3, with 7 bases aligning to TRBD1. Germline V gives CDR1 SGHRS, CDR2 YFSETQ. With 5 bases clipped from V and 0 bases from J, the junction kept 18 bases outside the gene matches. CDR3 length equals 19 residues. The CDR3 region has the DNA TGCGCCAGCAGTCCACGTGGGACAGCGACACGACTTAGCACAGATACGCAGTATTTT. Amino acids: CASSPRGTATRLSTDTQYF. The variable domain in full, with the rest retrieved from reference TRBV5-1 and TRBJ2-3, is KAGVTQTPRYLIKTRGQQVTLSCSPISGHRSVSWYQQTPGQGLQFLFEYFSETQRNKGNFPGRFSGRQFSNSRSEMNVSTLELGDSALYLCASSPRGTATRLSTDTQYFGPGTRLTVL.

This clonotype was detected only a few times. The rearrangement links TRBV6-5 to TRBJ2-2; D may correspond to TRBD1 or TRBD2 (6 bases each). Germline V lookup: CDR1 MNHEY, CDR2 SVGAGI. Trimming removed 5 bases at V and 7 bases at J, with 17 bases between. This CDR3 is 15 amino acids long. This CDR3 is CASSLDWGAIGELFF. Here the CDR3 DNA reads TGTGCCAGCAGTCTCGATTGGGGGGCGATCGGGGAGCTGTTTTTT.

The rearrangement joins TRBV6-6 to TRBJ2-1; 7 bases fit TRBD1. The CDR3 runs to 15 residues. Germline V CDR1 and CDR2: MNHNY, SVGAGI (reference sequence). Trimming removed 8 bases from V and 3 bases from J; junction bases left unmatched: 10. The CDR3 protein is CASEVRGRNYNEQFF. In nucleotides, the CDR3 is TGTGCCAGCGAGGTTAGGGGGCGAAACTACAATGAGCAGTTCTTC.

This clonotype was counted a few times. V usage is TRBV11-2 and J usage is TRBJ2-3; 7 bases match TRBD1. After removal of 1 base from V and 0 bases from J, the junction contained 7 bases not matched to a gene. The V gene's germline CDR1 is SGHAT and CDR2 FQNNGV. CDR3 length: 17 residues. For the CDR3, the DNA is TGTGCCAGCAGCTTAGGGACAGGACTTCATAGCACAGATACGCAGTATTTT. Translation: CASSLGTGLHSTDTQYF.

This clonotype occurred a few times. The CDR3 DNA is TGCAGTGCCTTACTGGGGACGTCTGGATACGAGCAGTACTTC. This gives the protein CSALLGTSGYEQYF. The chain links TRBV20-1 to TRBJ2-7; D assignment may be TRBD1 or TRBD2 (5 bases each). The V gene lost 6 bases and the J gene lost 4 bases, with 19 bases spanning the gap. This CDR3 region has 14 residues. CDR1 is DFQATT, CDR2 SNEGSKA, per germline (reference sequence).

This clonotype was picked up a small number of times. The J gene is TRBJ2-1, the V gene TRBV14; TRBD2 aligns across 8 bases. CDR1 is SGHDN, CDR2 FVKESK, per germline. J was trimmed by 7 bases and V by 6 bases; bases with no gene match: 8. The CDR3 loop spans 14 amino acids. The CDR3 nucleotides read TGTGCCAGCAGTGAAGCGGGGGCACCAAATGAGCAGTTCTTC. It codes for CASSEAGAPNEQFF. Filled out from reference TRBV14 and TRBJ2-1, the complete variable domain reads EAGVTQFPSHSVIEKGQTVTLRCDPISGHDNLYWYRRVMGKEIKFLLHFVKESKQDESGMPNNRFLAERTGGTYSTLKVQPAELEDSGVYFCASSEAGAPNEQFFGPGTRLTVL.

In its sample, this clonotype was seen a few times. The rearrangement uses TRBV5-1 and TRBJ2-3; TRBD1 matches at 8 bases. Germline CDR1 and CDR2: SGHRS and YFSETQ. V was clipped by 4 bases and J by 2 bases; unmatched bases: 3. This CDR3 spans 14 amino acids. This CDR3 is CASSVQGDTDTQYF. In DNA form, the CDR3 reads TGCGCCAGCAGCGTACAGGGGGACACAGATACGCAGTATTTT.

This clonotype was counted a few times. The chain uses TRBV28 and TRBJ2-3; D may be TRBD1 (5 bases). V was clipped by 7 bases and J by 0 bases, with 11 bases between them. CDR1 and CDR2 from the germline V gene are MDHEN and SYDVKM. This CDR3 has 14 residues. CDR3 sequence: CASKTGTSTDTQYF. CDR3 coding DNA: TGTGCCAGCAAAACAGGCACGAGCACAGATACGCAGTATTTT.

The sample holds a few counts of this clonotype. The chain is built from TRBV5-6 and TRBJ2-1; 9 bases align to TRBD1. The CDR3 consists of 15 residues. The germline gives CDR1 SGHDT, CDR2 YYEEEE. After removal of 7 bases from V and 3 bases from J, the junction contained 8 bases not matched to a gene. The CDR3 DNA reads as TGTGCCAGCGGGATGGGACAGGGAGGCTACAATGAGCAGTTCTTC. As protein: CASGMGQGGYNEQFF.